This T cell receptor (beta chain) stems from a study of blood T cell repertoires in COVID-19. The overall study: PBMCs, B-cell-depleted T cells, or T cells were the source of the cDNA or gDNA that made up the material.

Generated by immunoSEQ multiplex PCR, the TCRdb table keeps only in-frame clones and is missing some. The data contain about 210,000 clones, about nine tenths of them seen just once; the ten biggest clones take up 5.5% to 8.5%. Germline assignment: CDR1 MDHEN and CDR2 SYDVKM. This CDR3 contains 14 residues. Losses at the gene ends were 7 bases for V and 7 bases for J; bases not matched to a gene: 9. Residents of 20 to 25 US areas, aged about 18 to 100 years, made up the participants. The receptor's source is a man younger than 45 in a cohort exposed to, infected with or recovered from COVID-19 (not recorded which). Sequencing was performed on PBMCs or T cells enriched from blood (not recorded which). The chain uses TRBV28 and TRBJ1-5, with TRBD1 identical over 8 bases. The CDR3: CASNEQGDRQPQHF. In DNA, the CDR3 is TGTGCCAGCAACGAACAGGGGGATCGGCAGCCCCAGCATTTT.